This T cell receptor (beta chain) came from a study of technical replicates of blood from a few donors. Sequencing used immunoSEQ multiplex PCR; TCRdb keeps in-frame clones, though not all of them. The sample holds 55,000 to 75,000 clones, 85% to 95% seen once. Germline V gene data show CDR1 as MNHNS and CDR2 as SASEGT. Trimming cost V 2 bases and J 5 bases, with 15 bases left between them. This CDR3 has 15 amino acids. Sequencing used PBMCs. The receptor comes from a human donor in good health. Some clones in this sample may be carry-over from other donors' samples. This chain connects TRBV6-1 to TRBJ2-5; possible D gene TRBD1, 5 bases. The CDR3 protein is CASSEYLKGKETQYF. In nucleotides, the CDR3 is TGTGCCAGCAGTGAATACTTAAAGGGGAAGGAGACCCAGTACTTC.